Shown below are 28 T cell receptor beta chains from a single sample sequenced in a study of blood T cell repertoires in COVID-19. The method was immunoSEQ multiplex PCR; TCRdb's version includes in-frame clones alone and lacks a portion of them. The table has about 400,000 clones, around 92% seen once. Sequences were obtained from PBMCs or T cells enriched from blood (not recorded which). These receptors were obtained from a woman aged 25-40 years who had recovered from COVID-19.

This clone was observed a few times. CDR3 nucleotides: TGTGCCACCAGCCCAGGGGGCCTTCAAAATTCACCCCTCCACTTT. Protein sequence: CATSPGGLQNSPLHF. The chain carries TRBV24-1 and TRBJ1-6, with 8 bases matching TRBD1. The length of the CDR3 is 15 residues. CDR1 and CDR2 from the germline V gene are KGHDR and SFDVKD. Unmatched junction bases numbered 8, after V lost 7 bases and J lost 7 bases.

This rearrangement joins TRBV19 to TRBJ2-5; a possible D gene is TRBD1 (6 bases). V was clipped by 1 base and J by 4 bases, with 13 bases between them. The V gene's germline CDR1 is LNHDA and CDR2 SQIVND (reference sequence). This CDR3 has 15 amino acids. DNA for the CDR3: TGTGCCAGTAGTATAGGGACAGACCGGTCAGAGACCCAGTACTTC. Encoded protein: CASSIGTDRSETQYF.

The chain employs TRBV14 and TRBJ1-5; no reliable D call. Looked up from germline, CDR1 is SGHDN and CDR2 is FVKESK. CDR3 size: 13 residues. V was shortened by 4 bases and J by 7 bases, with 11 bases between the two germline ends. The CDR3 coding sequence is TGTGCCAGCAGCCCCGGGTTGGAGCAGCCCCAGCATTTT. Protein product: CASSPGLEQPQHF.

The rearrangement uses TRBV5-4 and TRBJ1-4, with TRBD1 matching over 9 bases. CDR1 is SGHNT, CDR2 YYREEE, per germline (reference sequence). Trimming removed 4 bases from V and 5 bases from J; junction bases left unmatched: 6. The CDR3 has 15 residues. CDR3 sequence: CASSPGGTGNEKLFF. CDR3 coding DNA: TGTGCCAGCAGCCCGGGAGGGACAGGGAATGAAAAACTGTTTTTT.

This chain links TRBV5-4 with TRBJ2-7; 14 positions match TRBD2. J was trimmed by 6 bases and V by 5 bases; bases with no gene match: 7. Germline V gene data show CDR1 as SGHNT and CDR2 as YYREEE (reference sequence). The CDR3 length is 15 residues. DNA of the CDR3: TGTGCCAGCAGTTCTGCGACTAGCGGGAGGGCCGAGCAGTACTTC. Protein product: CASSSATSGRAEQYF.

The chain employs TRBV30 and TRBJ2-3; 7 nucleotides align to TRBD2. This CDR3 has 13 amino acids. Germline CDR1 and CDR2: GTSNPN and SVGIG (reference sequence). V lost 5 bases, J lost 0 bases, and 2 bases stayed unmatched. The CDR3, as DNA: TGTGCCTGGGGAGCGGGGAGCACAGATACGCAGTATTTT. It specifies CAWGAGSTDTQYF.

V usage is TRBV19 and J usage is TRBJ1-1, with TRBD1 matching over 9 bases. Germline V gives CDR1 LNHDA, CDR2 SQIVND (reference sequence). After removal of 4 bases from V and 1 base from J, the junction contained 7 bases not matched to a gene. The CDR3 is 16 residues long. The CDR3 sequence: CASSSRGQGRNTEAFF. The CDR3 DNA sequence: TGTGCCAGTAGTAGCAGGGGACAGGGTCGGAACACTGAAGCTTTCTTT.

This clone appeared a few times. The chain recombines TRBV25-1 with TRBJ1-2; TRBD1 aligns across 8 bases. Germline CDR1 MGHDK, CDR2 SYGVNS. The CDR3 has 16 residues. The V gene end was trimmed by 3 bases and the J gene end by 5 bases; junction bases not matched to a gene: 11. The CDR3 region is CASSEAGQGGSYGYTF. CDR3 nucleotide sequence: TGTGCCAGCAGTGAGGCAGGACAGGGCGGTTCATATGGCTACACCTTC.

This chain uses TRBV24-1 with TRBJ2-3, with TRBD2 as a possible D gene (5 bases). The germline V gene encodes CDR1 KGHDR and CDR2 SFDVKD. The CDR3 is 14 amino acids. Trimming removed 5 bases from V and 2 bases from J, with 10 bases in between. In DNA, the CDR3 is TGTGCCACCAGTGGCCCGGGATCCACAGATACGCAGTATTTT. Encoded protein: CATSGPGSTDTQYF.

The CDR3, as DNA: TGTGCCAGCAGCCAAGATATTATGGCTAGAATGTTCGCAGATACGCAGTATTTT. Translation: CASSQDIMARMFADTQYF. The chain carries TRBV3-1 (or the pseudogene TRBV3-2) and TRBJ2-3; no firm D call. Germline lookup yields CDR1 LGHDT and CDR2 YNNKEL (reference sequence). The CDR3 runs to 18 residues. V gave up 0 bases and J gave up 4 bases, with 20 bases separating them.

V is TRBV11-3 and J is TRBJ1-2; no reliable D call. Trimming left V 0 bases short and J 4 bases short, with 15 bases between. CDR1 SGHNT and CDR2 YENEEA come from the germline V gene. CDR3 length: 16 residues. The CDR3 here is CASSLDGPRSRYGYTF. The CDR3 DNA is TGTGCCAGCAGCTTAGATGGCCCCAGATCCCGCTATGGCTACACCTTC.

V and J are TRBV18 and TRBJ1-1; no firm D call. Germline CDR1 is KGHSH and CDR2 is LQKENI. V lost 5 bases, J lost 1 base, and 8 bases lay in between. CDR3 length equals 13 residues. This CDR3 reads CASSVRENTEAFF. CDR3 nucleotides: TGTGCCAGCTCAGTACGAGAGAACACTGAAGCTTTCTTT.

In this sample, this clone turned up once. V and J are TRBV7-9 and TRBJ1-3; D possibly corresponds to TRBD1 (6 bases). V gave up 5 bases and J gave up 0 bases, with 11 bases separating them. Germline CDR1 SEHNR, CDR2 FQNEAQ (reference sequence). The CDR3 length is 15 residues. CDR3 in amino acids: CASSRGQSSGNTIYF. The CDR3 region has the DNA TGTGCCAGCAGCCGCGGACAGTCCTCTGGAAACACCATATATTTT.

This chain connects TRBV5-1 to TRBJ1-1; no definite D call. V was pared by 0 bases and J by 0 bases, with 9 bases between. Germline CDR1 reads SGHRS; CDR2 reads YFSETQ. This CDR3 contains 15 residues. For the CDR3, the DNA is TGCGCCAGCAGCTTGGTAGAGGGCATGAACACTGAAGCTTTCTTT. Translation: CASSLVEGMNTEAFF.

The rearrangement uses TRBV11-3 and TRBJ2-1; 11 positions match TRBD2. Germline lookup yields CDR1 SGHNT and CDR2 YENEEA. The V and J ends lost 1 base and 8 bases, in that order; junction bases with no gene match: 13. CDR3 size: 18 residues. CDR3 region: CASSLGVTGTSGFDEQFF. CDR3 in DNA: TGTGCCAGCAGCTTAGGGGTAACCGGGACTAGCGGATTCGATGAGCAGTTCTTC.

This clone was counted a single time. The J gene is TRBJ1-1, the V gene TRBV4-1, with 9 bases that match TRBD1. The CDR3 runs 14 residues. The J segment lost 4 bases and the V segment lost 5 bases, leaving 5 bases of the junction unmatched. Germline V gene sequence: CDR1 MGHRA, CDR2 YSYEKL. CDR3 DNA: TGCGCCAGCAGCATACAGGACAGGGGCACTGAAGCTTTCTTT. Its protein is CASSIQDRGTEAFF.

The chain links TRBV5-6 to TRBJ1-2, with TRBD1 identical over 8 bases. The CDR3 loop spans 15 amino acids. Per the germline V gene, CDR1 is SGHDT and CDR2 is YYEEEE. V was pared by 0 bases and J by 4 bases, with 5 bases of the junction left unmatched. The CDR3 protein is CASSLEQGGFYGYTF. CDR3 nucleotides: TGTGCCAGCAGCTTGGAACAGGGGGGTTTCTATGGCTACACCTTC.

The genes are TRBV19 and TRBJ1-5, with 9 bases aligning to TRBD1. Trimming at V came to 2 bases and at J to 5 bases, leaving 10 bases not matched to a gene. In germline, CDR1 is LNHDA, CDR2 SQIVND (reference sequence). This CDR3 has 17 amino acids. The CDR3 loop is CASSIPPTGGWHQPQHF. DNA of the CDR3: TGTGCCAGTAGTATACCACCAACAGGGGGCTGGCATCAGCCCCAGCATTTT.

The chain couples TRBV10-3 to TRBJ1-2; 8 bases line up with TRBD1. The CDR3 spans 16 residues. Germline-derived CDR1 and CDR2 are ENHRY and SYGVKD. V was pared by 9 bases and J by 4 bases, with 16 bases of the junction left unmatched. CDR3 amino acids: CAISGGQEASSYGYTF. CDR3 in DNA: TGTGCCATTTCGGGGGGACAGGAGGCCTCGAGCTATGGCTACACCTTC.

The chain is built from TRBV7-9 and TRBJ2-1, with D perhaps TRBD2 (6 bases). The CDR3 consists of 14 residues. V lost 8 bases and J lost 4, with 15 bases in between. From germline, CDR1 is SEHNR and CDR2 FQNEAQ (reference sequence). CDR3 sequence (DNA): TGTGCCAGCTCGGAACGGGGGAGTTACAATGAGCAGTTCTTC. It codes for CASSERGSYNEQFF.

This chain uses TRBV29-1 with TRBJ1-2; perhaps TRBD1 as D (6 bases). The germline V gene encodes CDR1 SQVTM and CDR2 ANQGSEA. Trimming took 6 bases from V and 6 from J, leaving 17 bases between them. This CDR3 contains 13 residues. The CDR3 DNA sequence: TGCAGCGTCCGACAGGCCGGGAGGGATGGCTACACCTTC. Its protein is CSVRQAGRDGYTF.

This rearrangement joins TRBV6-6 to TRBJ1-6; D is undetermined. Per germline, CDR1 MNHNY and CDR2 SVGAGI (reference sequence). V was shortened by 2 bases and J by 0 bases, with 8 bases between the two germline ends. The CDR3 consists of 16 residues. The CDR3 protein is CASSYGSSSYNSPLHF. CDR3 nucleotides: TGTGCCAGCAGTTACGGTTCCAGCTCCTATAATTCACCCCTCCACTTT.

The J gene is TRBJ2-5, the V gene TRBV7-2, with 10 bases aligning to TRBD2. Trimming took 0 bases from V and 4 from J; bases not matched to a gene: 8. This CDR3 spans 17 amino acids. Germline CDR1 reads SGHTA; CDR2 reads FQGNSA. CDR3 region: CASSLAERGGPRETQYF. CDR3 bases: TGTGCCAGCAGCTTAGCAGAGCGGGGGGGCCCCCGAGAGACCCAGTACTTC. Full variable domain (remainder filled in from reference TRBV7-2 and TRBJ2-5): GAGVSQSPSNKVTEKGKDVELRCDPISGHTALYWYRQSLGQGLEFLIYFQGNSAPDKSGLPSDRFSAERTGGSVSTLTIQRTQQEDSAVYLCASSLAERGGPRETQYFGPGTRLLVL.

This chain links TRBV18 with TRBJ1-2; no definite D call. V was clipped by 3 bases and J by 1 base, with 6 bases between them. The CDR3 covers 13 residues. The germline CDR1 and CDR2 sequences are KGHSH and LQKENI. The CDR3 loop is CASSPNSNYGYTF. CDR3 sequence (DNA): TGTGCCAGCTCACCCAACAGTAACTATGGCTACACCTTC.

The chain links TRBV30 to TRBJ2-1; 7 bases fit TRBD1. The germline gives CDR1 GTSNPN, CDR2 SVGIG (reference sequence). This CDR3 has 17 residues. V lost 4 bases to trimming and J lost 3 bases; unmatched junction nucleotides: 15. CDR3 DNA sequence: TGTGCCTGGACCCGAGTAGGGGGCCGGGCCAACTACAATGAGCAGTTCTTC. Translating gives CAWTRVGGRANYNEQFF.

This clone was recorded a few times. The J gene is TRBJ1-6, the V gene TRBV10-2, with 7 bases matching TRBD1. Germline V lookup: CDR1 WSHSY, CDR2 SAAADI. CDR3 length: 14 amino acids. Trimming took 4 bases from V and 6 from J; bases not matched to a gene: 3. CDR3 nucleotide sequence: TGCGCCAGCAGTGCAGGACAGGCTAATTCACCCCTCCACTTT. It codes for CASSAGQANSPLHF.

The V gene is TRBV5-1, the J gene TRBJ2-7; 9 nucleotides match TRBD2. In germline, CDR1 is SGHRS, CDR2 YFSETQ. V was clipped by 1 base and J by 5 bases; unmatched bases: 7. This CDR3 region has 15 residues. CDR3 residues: CASSLMASGMHEQYF. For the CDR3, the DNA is TGCGCCAGCAGCTTGATGGCTAGCGGGATGCACGAGCAGTACTTC.

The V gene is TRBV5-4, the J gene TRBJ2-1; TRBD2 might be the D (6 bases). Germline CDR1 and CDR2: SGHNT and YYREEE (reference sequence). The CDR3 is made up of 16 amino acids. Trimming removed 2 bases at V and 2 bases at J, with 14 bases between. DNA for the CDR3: TGTGCCAGCAGCTTAGGAGGGAGACCGACCTACAATGAGCAGTTCTTC. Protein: CASSLGGRPTYNEQFF. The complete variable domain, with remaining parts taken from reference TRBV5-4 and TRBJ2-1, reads ETGVTQSPTHLIKTRGQQVTLRCSSQSGHNTVSWYQQALGQGPQFIFQYYREEENGRGNFPPRFSGLQFPNYSSELNVNALELDDSALYLCASSLGGRPTYNEQFFGPGTRLTVL.